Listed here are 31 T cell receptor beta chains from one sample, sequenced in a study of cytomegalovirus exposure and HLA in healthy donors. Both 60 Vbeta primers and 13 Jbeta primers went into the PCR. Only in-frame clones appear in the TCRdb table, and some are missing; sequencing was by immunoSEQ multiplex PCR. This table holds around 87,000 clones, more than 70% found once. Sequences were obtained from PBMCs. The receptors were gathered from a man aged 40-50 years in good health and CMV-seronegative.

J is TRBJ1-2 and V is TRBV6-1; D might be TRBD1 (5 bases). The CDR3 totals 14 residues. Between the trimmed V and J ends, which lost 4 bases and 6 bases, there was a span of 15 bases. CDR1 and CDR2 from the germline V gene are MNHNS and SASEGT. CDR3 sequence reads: CASSGAGGADGYTF. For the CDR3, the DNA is TGTGCCAGCAGTGGGGCTGGAGGGGCGGATGGCTACACCTTC.

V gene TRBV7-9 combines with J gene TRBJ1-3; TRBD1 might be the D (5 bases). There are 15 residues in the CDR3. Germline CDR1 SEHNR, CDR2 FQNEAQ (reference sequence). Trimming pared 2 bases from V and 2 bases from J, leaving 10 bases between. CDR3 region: CASSLRGTAGNTIYF. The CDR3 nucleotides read TGTGCCAGCAGCTTACGGGGGACTGCTGGAAACACCATATATTTT.

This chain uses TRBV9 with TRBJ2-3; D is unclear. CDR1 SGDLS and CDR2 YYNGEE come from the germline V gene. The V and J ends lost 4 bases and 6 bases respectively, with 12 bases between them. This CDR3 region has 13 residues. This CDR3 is CASSSQTEDTQYF. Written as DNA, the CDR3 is TGTGCCAGCAGCTCCCAAACGGAGGATACGCAGTATTTT.

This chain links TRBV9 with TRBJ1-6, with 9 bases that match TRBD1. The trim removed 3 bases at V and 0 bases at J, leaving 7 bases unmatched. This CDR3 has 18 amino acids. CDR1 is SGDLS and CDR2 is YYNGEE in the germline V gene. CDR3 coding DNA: TGTGCCAGCAGCGAAACGGGACAGGGCAGCTCCTATAATTCACCCCTCCACTTT. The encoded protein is CASSETGQGSSYNSPLHF.

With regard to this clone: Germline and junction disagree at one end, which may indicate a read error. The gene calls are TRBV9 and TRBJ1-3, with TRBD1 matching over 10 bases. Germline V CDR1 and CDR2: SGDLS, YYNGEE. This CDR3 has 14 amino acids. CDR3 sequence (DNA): TGTGCCAGCAGCGTAGGGACAGGGGGAAGCACCATATATTTT. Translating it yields CASSVGTGGSTIYF.

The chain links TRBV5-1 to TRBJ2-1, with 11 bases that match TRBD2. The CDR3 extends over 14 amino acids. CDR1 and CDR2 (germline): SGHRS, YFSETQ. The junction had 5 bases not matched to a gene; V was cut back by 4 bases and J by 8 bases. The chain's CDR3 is CASSRTSGFDEQFF. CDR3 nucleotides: TGCGCCAGCAGCCGGACTAGCGGGTTCGATGAGCAGTTCTTC.

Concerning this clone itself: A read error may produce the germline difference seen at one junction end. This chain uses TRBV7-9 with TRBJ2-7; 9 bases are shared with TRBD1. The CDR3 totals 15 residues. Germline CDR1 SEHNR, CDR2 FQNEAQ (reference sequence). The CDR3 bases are TGTTCCAGCAGCTTAGCTGGGACAGGGTTTTACGAGCAGTACTTC. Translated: CSSSLAGTGFYEQYF.

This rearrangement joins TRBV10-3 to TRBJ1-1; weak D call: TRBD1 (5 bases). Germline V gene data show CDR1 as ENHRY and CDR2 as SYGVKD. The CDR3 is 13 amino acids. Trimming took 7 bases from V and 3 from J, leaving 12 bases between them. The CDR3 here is CAIKSPQDTEAFF. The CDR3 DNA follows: TGTGCCATCAAATCCCCACAGGACACTGAAGCTTTCTTT.

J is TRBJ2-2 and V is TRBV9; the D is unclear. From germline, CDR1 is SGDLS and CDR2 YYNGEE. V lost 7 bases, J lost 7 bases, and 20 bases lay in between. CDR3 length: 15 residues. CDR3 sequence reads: CASGRGSVDSGELFF. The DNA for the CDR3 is TGTGCCAGCGGTAGAGGTTCAGTGGATAGCGGGGAGCTGTTTTTT.

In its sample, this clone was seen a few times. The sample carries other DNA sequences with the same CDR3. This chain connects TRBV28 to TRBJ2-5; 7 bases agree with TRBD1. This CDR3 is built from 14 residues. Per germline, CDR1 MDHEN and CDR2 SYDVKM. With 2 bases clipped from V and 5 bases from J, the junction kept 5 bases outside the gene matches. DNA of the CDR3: TGTGCCAGCAGTTTACGACAGGGCGGGGAGACCCAGTACTTC. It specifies CASSLRQGGETQYF.

The CDR3 region is CASSGNRGSGGPEAFF. For the CDR3, the DNA is TGTGCCAGCAGTGGAAACAGGGGGTCCGGGGGCCCTGAAGCTTTCTTT. This chain joins TRBV2 and TRBJ1-1; 8 nucleotides align to TRBD1. Germline values: CDR1 SNHLY, CDR2 FYNNEI. This CDR3 is built from 16 residues. J gave up 6 bases and V 4 bases, and 13 bases lay outside the gene matches.

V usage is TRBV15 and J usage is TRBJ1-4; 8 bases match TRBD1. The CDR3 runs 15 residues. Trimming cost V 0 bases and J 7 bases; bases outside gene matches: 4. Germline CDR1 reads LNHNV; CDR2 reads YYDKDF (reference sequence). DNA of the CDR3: TGTGCCACCAGCAGAGAAAGCAGGGGGCTTGAAAAACTGTTTTTT. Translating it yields CATSRESRGLEKLFF.

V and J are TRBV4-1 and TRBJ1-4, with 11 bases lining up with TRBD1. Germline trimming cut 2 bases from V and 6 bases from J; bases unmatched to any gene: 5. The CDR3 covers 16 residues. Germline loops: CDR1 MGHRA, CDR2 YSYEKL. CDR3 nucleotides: TGCGCCAGCAGCCAACCCCGGACAGGGGGCTATGAAAAACTGTTTTTT. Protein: CASSQPRTGGYEKLFF.

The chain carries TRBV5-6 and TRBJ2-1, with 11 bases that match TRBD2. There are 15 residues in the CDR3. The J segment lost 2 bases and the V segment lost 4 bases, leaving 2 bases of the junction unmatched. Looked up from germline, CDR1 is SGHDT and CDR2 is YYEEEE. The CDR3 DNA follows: TGTGCCAGCAGCGTAGCGGGGGGGCCCTACAATGAGCAGTTCTTC. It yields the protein CASSVAGGPYNEQFF.

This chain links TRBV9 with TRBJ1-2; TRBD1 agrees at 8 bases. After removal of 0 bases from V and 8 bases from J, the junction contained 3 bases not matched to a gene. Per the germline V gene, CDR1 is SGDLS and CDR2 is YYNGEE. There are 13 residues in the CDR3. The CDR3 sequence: CASSVAQGGGYTF. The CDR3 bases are TGTGCCAGCAGCGTAGCACAGGGGGGCGGCTACACCTTC. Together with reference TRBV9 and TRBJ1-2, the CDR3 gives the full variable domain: DSGVTQTPKHLITATGQRVTLRCSPRSGDLSVYWYQQSLDQGLQFLIQYYNGEERAKGNILERFSAQQFPDLHSELNLSSLELGDSALYFCASSVAQGGGYTFGSGTRLTVV.

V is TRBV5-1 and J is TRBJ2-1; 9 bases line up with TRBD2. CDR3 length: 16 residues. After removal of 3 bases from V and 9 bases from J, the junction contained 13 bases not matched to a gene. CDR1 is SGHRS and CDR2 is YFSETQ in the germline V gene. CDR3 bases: TGCGCCAGCAGCTCTTCGGGTAGCGGGGGACTTGGTGAGCAGTTCTTC. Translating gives CASSSSGSGGLGEQFF. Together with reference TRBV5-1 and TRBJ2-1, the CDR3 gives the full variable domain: KAGVTQTPRYLIKTRGQQVTLSCSPISGHRSVSWYQQTPGQGLQFLFEYFSETQRNKGNFPGRFSGRQFSNSRSEMNVSTLELGDSALYLCASSSSGSGGLGEQFFGPGTRLTVL.

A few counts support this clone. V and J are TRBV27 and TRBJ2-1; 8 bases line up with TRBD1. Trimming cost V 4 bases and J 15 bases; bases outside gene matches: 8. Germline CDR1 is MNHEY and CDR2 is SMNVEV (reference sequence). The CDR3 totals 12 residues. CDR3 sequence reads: CASSSSDRVRFF. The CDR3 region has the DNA TGTGCCAGCAGTTCCTCGGACAGGGTGAGGTTCTTC.

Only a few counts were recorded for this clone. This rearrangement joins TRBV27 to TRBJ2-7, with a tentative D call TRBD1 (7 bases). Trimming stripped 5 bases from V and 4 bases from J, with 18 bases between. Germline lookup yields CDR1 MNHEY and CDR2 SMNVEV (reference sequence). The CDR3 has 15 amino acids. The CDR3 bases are TGTGCCAGCAGTCCCCCAGGGGGGTCCCTTTACGAGCAGTACTTC. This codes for CASSPPGGSLYEQYF.

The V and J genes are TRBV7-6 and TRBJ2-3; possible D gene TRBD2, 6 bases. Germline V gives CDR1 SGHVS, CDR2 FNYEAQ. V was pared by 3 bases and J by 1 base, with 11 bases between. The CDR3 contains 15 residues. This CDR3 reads CASSLAGLGTDTQYF. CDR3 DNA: TGTGCCAGCAGCTTGGCGGGGCTGGGCACAGATACGCAGTATTTT.

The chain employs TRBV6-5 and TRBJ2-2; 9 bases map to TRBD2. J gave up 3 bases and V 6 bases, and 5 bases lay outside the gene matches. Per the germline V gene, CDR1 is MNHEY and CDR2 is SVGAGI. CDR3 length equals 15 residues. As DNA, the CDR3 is TGTGCCAGCAGGAGGGCGGGGGGGTACACCGGGGAGCTGTTTTTT. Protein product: CASRRAGGYTGELFF.

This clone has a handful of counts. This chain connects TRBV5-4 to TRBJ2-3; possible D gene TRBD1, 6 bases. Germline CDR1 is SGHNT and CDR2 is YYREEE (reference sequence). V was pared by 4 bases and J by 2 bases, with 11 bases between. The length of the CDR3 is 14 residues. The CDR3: CASSTRDTTDTQYF. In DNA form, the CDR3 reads TGTGCCAGCAGCACCCGGGACACCACAGATACGCAGTATTTT.

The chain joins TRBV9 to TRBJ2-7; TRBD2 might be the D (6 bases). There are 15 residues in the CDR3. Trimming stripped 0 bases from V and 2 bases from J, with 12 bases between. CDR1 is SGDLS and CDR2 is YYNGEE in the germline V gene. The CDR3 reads CASSVAMGGPYEQYF. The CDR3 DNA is TGTGCCAGCAGCGTAGCTATGGGGGGACCCTACGAGCAGTACTTC.

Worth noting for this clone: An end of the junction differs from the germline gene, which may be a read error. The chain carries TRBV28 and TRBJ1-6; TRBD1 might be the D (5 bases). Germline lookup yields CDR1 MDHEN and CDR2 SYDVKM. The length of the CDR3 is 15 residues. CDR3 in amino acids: CASSQTVSCNSPLHF. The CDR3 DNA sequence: TGTGCCAGCAGCCAGACAGTCTCCTGTAATTCACCCCTCCACTTT.

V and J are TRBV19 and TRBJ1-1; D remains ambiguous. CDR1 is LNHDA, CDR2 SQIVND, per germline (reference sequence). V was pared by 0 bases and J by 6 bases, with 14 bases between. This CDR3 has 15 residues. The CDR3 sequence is CASSIDSLGDPEAFF. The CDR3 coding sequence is TGTGCCAGTAGTATAGATTCCCTGGGAGACCCTGAAGCTTTCTTT.

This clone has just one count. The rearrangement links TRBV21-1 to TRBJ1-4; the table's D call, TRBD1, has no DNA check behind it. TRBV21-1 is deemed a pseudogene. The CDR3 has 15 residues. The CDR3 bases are TGTGCCAGCAGCAAAACGCGTCAGGGCGTCGGAAAACTGTTTTTT. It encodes CASSKTRQGVGKLFF.

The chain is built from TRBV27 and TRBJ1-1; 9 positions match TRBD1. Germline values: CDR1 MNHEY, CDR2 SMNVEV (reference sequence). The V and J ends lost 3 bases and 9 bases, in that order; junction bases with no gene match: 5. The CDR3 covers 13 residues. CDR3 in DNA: TGTGCCAGCAGTTTGGGACAGGGCTTTCAAGCTTTCTTT. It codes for CASSLGQGFQAFF.

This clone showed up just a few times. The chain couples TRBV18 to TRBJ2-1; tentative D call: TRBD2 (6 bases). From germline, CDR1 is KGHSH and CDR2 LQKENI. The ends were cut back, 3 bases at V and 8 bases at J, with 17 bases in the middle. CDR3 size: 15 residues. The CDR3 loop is CASSPPRRGLDEQFF. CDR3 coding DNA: TGTGCCAGCTCACCCCCTCGGAGGGGTCTCGATGAGCAGTTCTTC.

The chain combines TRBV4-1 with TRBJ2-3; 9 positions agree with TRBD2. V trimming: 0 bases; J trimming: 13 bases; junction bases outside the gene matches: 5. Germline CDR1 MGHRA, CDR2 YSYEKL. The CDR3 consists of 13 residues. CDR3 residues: CASSQDGLAQEYF. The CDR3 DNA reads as TGCGCCAGCAGCCAAGATGGACTAGCGCAGGAGTATTTT.

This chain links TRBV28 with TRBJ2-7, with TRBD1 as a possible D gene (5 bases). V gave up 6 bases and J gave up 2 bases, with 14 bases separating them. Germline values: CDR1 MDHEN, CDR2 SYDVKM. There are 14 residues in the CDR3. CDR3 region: CASRPLGRAYEQYF. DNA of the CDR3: TGTGCCAGCAGGCCGTTGGGCAGGGCCTACGAGCAGTACTTC.

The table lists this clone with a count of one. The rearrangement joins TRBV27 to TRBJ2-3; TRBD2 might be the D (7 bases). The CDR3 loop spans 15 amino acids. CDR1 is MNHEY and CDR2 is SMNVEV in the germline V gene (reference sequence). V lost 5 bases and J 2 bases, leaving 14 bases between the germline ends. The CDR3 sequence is CASSERGAATDTQYF. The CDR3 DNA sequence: TGTGCCAGCAGTGAACGGGGGGCGGCCACAGATACGCAGTATTTT.

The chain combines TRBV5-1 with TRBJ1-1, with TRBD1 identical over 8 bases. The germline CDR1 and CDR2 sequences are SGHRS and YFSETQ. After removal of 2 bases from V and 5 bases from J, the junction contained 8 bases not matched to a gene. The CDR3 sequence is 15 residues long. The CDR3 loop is CASSFTETGVTEAFF. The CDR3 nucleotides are TGCGCCAGCAGCTTTACGGAGACAGGGGTGACTGAAGCTTTCTTT. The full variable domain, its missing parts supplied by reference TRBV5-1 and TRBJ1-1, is KAGVTQTPRYLIKTRGQQVTLSCSPISGHRSVSWYQQTPGQGLQFLFEYFSETQRNKGNFPGRFSGRQFSNSRSEMNVSTLELGDSALYLCASSFTETGVTEAFFGQGTRLTVV.